The following is a TCR beta chain sequence with its context. This specimen belongs to a study of blood T cell repertoires in COVID-19. Study as a whole: COVID-19 samples from acute and convalescent phases originated in the United States, Italy and Spain. T cells, B-cell-depleted T cells, or PBMCs supplied cDNA or gDNA.

Per the original data handling: Estimation of nucleated cell counts relied on the amplification of reference gene primers. Data came from immunoSEQ multiplex PCR; TCRdb stores just in-frame clones and leaves some out. V and J calls and clone size come straight from that table; D and trimming were deduced from the DNA. The sample yields about 68,000 clones, 65% to 90% seen once. This sequence originates from a woman aged 60-75 years with acute or convalescent COVID-19. The sequencing input was peripheral blood.

The CDR3 coding sequence is TGTGCCAGTAGTATACCGGGACAGCTCTTTACTGAAGCTTTCTTT. Translation gives CASSIPGQLFTEAFF. The rearrangement links TRBV19 to TRBJ1-1; 7 bases line up with TRBD1. V shed 2 bases, J shed 5 bases, and the junction held 8 bases outside the gene matches. The CDR3 extends over 15 amino acids. CDR1 is LNHDA, CDR2 SQIVND, per germline (reference sequence).